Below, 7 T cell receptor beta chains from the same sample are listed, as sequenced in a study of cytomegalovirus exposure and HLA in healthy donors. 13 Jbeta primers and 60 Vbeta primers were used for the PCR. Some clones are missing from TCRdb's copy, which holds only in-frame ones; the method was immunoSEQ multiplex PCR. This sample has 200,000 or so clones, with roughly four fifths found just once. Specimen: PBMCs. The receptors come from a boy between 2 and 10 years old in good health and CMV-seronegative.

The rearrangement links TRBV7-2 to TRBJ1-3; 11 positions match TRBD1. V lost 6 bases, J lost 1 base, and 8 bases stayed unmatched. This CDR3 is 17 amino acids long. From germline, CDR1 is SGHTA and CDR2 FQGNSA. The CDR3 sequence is CASRRTGGERSGNTIYF. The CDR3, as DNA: TGTGCCAGCAGGCGGACAGGGGGCGAAAGATCTGGAAACACCATATATTTT.

For the CDR3, the DNA is TGTGCCAGCAGCGTAGGGGGACAGGTTTCACCCCTCCACTTT. Encoded protein: CASSVGGQVSPLHF. This chain joins TRBV9 and TRBJ1-6; 8 bases align to TRBD1. This CDR3 has 14 residues. Trimming cost V 0 bases and J 9 bases; bases outside gene matches: 2. Germline V gene data show CDR1 as SGDLS and CDR2 as YYNGEE.

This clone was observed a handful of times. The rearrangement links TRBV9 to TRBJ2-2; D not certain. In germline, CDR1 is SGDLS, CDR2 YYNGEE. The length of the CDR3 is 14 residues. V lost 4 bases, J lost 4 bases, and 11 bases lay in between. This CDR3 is CASSLRPSTGELFF. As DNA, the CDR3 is TGTGCCAGCAGCCTCAGGCCCAGCACCGGGGAGCTGTTTTTT.

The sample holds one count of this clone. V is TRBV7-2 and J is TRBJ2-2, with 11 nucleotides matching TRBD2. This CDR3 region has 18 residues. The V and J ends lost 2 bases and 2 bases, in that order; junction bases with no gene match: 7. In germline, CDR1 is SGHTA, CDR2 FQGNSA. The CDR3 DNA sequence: TGTGCCAGCAGCTTAAAACTAGCGGGGGTTGAAAACACCGGGGAGCTGTTTTTT. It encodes CASSLKLAGVENTGELFF.

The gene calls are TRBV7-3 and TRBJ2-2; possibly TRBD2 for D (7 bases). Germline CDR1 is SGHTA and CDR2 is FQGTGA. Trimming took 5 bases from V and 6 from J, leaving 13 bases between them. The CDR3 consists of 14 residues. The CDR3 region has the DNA TGTGCCAGCAGCGTTGCGGGGGCCCCCGGGGAGCTGTTTTTT. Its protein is CASSVAGAPGELFF.

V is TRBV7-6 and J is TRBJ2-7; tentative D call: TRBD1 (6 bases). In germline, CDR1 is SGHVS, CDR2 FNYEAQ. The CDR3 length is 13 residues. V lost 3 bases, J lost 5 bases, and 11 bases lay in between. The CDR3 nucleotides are TGTGCCAGCAGCTTGGGGCAGGGGAACGAGCAGTACTTC. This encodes CASSLGQGNEQYF.

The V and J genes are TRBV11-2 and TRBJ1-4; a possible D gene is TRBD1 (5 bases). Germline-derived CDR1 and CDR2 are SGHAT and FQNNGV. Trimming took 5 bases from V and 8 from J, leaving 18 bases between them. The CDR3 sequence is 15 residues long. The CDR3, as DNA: TGTGCCAGCAGCGCACGGGGGTTTCAGGAAGAAAAACTGTTTTTT. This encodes CASSARGFQEEKLFF.